Shown below are 23 T cell receptor beta chains from a single sample sequenced in a study of shared clonotypes between healthy human individuals. The assay was immunoSEQ multiplex PCR, and TCRdb's table has in-frame clones only and misses some. In the table there are about 320,000 clones, 80% to 90% of which are singletons. Source material: memory CD8+ T cells sorted from blood. The subset denotes: CD45RO+ cells pooled with CCR7-negative TemRA cells. The source of these receptors is a man between 18 and 35 years old in good health.

The rearrangement joins TRBV2 to TRBJ2-7; 9 nucleotides agree with TRBD1. CDR3 length equals 14 residues. Looked up from germline, CDR1 is SNHLY and CDR2 is FYNNEI. Trimming took 4 bases from V and 6 from J; bases not matched to a gene: 7. The CDR3 nucleotides are TGTGCCAGCAGTGTGGGGACAGGGTCGTCCGAGCAGTACTTC. Translating gives CASSVGTGSSEQYF.

The count of this clone is one. The genes are TRBV7-9 and TRBJ1-1; D perhaps matches TRBD1 (6 bases). V gave up 5 bases and J gave up 7 bases, with 14 bases separating them. The CDR3 is 13 residues long. Germline V CDR1 and CDR2: SEHNR, FQNEAQ (reference sequence). The CDR3 region has the DNA TGTGCCAGCAGCCCAGGGACACCGCGTGAAGCTTTCTTT. Its protein product is CASSPGTPREAFF.

The chain joins TRBV13 to TRBJ2-7, with D tentatively TRBD2 (6 bases). Germline values: CDR1 PRHDT, CDR2 FYEKMQ (reference sequence). The CDR3 spans 15 residues. V dropped 0 bases and J dropped 4 bases, with 13 bases sitting between them. CDR3 residues: CASSLGTRGPYEQYF. The CDR3 coding sequence is TGTGCCAGCAGCTTAGGGACTAGAGGTCCATACGAGCAGTACTTC.

The gene calls are TRBV27 and TRBJ2-1, with D perhaps being TRBD1 or TRBD2 (5 bases each). V lost 3 bases and J 0 bases, leaving 12 bases between the germline ends. This CDR3 comprises 16 residues. Germline V gives CDR1 MNHEY, CDR2 SMNVEV (reference sequence). The CDR3 DNA sequence: TGTGCCAGCAGTTTGGTGGGGACCAGCTCCTACAATGAGCAGTTCTTC. Amino acids: CASSLVGTSSYNEQFF.

V and J are TRBV7-9 and TRBJ2-3, with D unclear. Germline-derived CDR1 and CDR2 are SEHNR and FQNEAQ (reference sequence). Trimming pared 4 bases from V and 6 bases from J, leaving 14 bases between. This CDR3 contains 14 residues. The CDR3 is CASSSSPWWDTQYF. As DNA, the CDR3 is TGTGCCAGCAGCTCCTCCCCGTGGTGGGATACGCAGTATTTT.

This clone has just one count. The rearrangement joins TRBV30 to TRBJ1-2; tentatively, D is TRBD1 (5 bases). The CDR3 spans 14 residues. The V gene's germline CDR1 is GTSNPN and CDR2 SVGIG (reference sequence). V gave up 0 bases and J gave up 2 bases, with 10 bases separating them. The CDR3 spells CAWSVETENYGYTF. The CDR3 DNA reads as TGTGCCTGGAGTGTCGAGACAGAAAACTATGGCTACACCTTC.

The chain carries TRBV7-8 and TRBJ1-2, with 7 bases matching TRBD1. V lost 0 bases and J lost 7; bases outside the gene matches: 5. This CDR3 spans 14 amino acids. CDR1 and CDR2 (germline): SGHVS, FQNEAQ. This CDR3 reads CASSLAGTVTGYTF. In nucleotides, the CDR3 is TGTGCCAGCAGCTTAGCAGGGACAGTCACTGGCTACACCTTC.

This chain connects TRBV10-3 to TRBJ1-1, with a possible D match to TRBD1 (6 bases). The CDR3 length is 14 residues. The V gene's germline CDR1 is ENHRY and CDR2 SYGVKD. V was clipped by 4 bases and J by 4 bases, with 13 bases between them. The CDR3: CAISAQGSGTEAFF. DNA for the CDR3: TGTGCCATCAGTGCTCAGGGGTCGGGCACTGAAGCTTTCTTT.

The chain is built from TRBV11-2 and TRBJ2-7; weak D call: TRBD1 (5 bases). The CDR3 consists of 14 residues. Germline CDR1 and CDR2: SGHAT and FQNNGV. The V and J ends lost 3 bases and 5 bases respectively, with 14 bases between them. CDR3 sequence reads: CASSFISGYDEQYF. The CDR3 nucleotides are TGTGCCAGCAGCTTTATTTCAGGGTACGACGAGCAGTACTTC.

This clone came up once. The chain uses TRBV4-3 and TRBJ2-7, with TRBD1 identical over 7 bases. J gave up 4 bases and V 5 bases, and 11 bases lay outside the gene matches. This CDR3 is built from 15 residues. Per the germline V gene, CDR1 is LGHNA and CDR2 is YSLEER. In DNA form, the CDR3 reads TGCGCCAGCAGCGGATCTGGGACAGCGCCTTACGAGCAGTACTTC. Translation: CASSGSGTAPYEQYF.

The rearrangement uses TRBV11-1 and TRBJ2-3, with TRBD2 identical over 12 bases. V gave up 5 bases and J gave up 3 bases; unmatched junction bases: 3. Germline V gene sequence: CDR1 SGHAT, CDR2 FQDESV (reference sequence). This CDR3 is built from 15 residues. CDR3 amino acids: CASSAGTSGTDTQYF. The DNA of the CDR3 is TGTGCCAGCAGCGCCGGGACTAGCGGGACAGATACGCAGTATTTT.

J is TRBJ1-6 and V is TRBV7-9; D gene uncertain. In germline, CDR1 is SEHNR, CDR2 FQNEAQ (reference sequence). The CDR3 sequence is 15 residues long. V was trimmed by 5 bases and J by 6 bases, leaving 14 bases between them. The CDR3 protein is CASSPSFGVNSPLHF. The CDR3 bases are TGTGCCAGCAGCCCAAGCTTCGGGGTTAATTCACCCCTCCACTTT. The full variable domain, its missing parts supplied by reference TRBV7-9 and TRBJ1-6, is DTGVSQNPRHKITKRGQNVTFRCDPISEHNRLYWYRQTLGQGPEFLTYFQNEAQLEKSRLLSDRFSAERPKGSFSTLEIQRTEQGDSAMYLCASSPSFGVNSPLHFGNGTRLTVT.

V gene TRBV5-1 combines with J gene TRBJ1-2; no definite D call. V dropped 5 bases and J dropped 4 bases, with 6 bases sitting between them. Per the germline V gene, CDR1 is SGHRS and CDR2 is YFSETQ. CDR3 length equals 11 residues. The CDR3, as DNA: TGCGCCAGCAGAACAGTCTATGGCTACACCTTC. It is translated as CASRTVYGYTF.

V and J are TRBV28 and TRBJ1-2; D unresolved. This CDR3 has 18 amino acids. V gave up 3 bases and J gave up 1 base, with 21 bases separating them. The germline gives CDR1 MDHEN, CDR2 SYDVKM. The CDR3 protein is CASSFGWTRMIYNYGYTF. The CDR3 coding sequence is TGTGCCAGCAGTTTCGGATGGACGAGGATGATCTATAACTATGGCTACACCTTC.

The CDR3: CASSRPNTGELFF. Here the CDR3 DNA reads TGTGCCAGCAGCAGGCCGAACACCGGGGAGCTGTTTTTT. The chain joins TRBV7-9 to TRBJ2-2; D is unresolved. The ends were cut back, 5 bases at V and 0 bases at J, with 4 bases in the middle. This CDR3 is built from 13 residues. The germline gives CDR1 SEHNR, CDR2 FQNEAQ (reference sequence).

The chain links TRBV27 to TRBJ1-1; D unclear. Looked up from germline, CDR1 is MNHEY and CDR2 is SMNVEV (reference sequence). The CDR3 runs 14 residues. The V gene lost 7 bases and the J gene lost 1 base, with 13 bases spanning the gap. The CDR3 loop is CASMNPGGNTEAFF. The CDR3 DNA sequence: TGTGCCAGCATGAACCCGGGCGGGAACACTGAAGCTTTCTTT.

The rearrangement joins TRBV6-1 to TRBJ1-1, with TRBD1 matching 8 bases. This CDR3 region has 14 residues. Germline V CDR1 and CDR2: MNHNS, SASEGT. V shed 3 bases and J 0 bases; nucleotides not matched to a gene: 0. CDR3 in amino acids: CASSEGQVNTEAFF. DNA for the CDR3: TGTGCCAGCAGTGAGGGACAGGTGAACACTGAAGCTTTCTTT.

This chain uses TRBV5-1 with TRBJ1-2; 8 bases align to TRBD1. The germline gives CDR1 SGHRS, CDR2 YFSETQ. J gave up 3 bases and V 4 bases, and 5 bases lay outside the gene matches. CDR3 length equals 14 residues. The CDR3 DNA follows: TGCGCCAGCAGCCCGGGACAGGAACACTATGGCTACACCTTC. Residues: CASSPGQEHYGYTF.

The chain carries TRBV6-5 and TRBJ1-1; 7 nucleotides line up with TRBD1. V dropped 5 bases and J dropped 3; count of bases not matched to a gene: 3. The CDR3 has 13 residues. The germline gives CDR1 MNHEY, CDR2 SVGAGI. CDR3 residues: CASSITGDTEAFF. CDR3 sequence (DNA): TGTGCCAGCAGTATTACAGGGGACACTGAAGCTTTCTTT.

The rearrangement links TRBV5-6 to TRBJ2-1; 9 bases agree with TRBD1. The germline gives CDR1 SGHDT, CDR2 YYEEEE. V was pared by 2 bases and J by 0 bases, with 12 bases of the junction left unmatched. This CDR3 is 19 amino acids long. The CDR3 region is CASSFRHRGLFRSYNEQFF. In nucleotides, the CDR3 is TGTGCCAGCAGCTTCCGGCACAGGGGGCTTTTTCGCTCCTACAATGAGCAGTTCTTC.

V and J are TRBV5-5 and TRBJ2-7, with a weak D call TRBD2 (6 bases). Germline V lookup: CDR1 SGHKS, CDR2 YYEKEE (reference sequence). CDR3 length: 15 residues. Trimming left V 0 bases short and J 2 bases short, with 12 bases between. CDR3 in DNA: TGTGCCAGCAGCTTGGCCCCGGGGGTAGCCTACGAGCAGTACTTC. It encodes CASSLAPGVAYEQYF.

This clone was picked up one time. The J gene is TRBJ1-2, the V gene TRBV15, with 10 bases fitting TRBD1. This CDR3 spans 13 amino acids. J lost 6 bases, V lost 5 bases, and 3 bases had no gene match. The germline CDR1 and CDR2 sequences are LNHNV and YYDKDF (reference sequence). CDR3 sequence reads: CATSGGQGNGYTF. The DNA for the CDR3 is TGTGCCACCAGCGGGGGACAGGGGAATGGCTACACCTTC.

The chain links TRBV30 to TRBJ2-1; weak D call: TRBD2 (6 bases). Trimming took 3 bases from V and 0 from J, leaving 9 bases between them. This CDR3 is built from 14 residues. In germline, CDR1 is GTSNPN, CDR2 SVGIG (reference sequence). The CDR3: CAWSGGSSYNEQFF. CDR3 in DNA: TGTGCCTGGAGCGGAGGGAGCTCCTACAATGAGCAGTTCTTC.